The source of this TCR beta chain is a study of T cells in Graves' hyperthyroidism and ophthalmopathy. This clonotype was detected ten times or more. Graves' hyperthyroidism was deemed stable absent ophthalmopathy progression within 18 months. Thyroid ultrasound and orbital computed tomography, with clinical symptoms and serum thyroxine and TRAb, informed diagnoses. It was less than 13 ml of fresh peripheral blood that supplied the PBMCs. Researchers amplified the TCR beta CDR3 regions from RNA transcripts. The HTBI primer set was used in a first-round RT-PCR of the TCR CDR3. TCRdb re-called the multiplex PCR reads with MiXCR, one entry per CDR3 protein. The repertoire holds under 350,000 distinct CDR3 sequences, around 20% seen once, with 50% in the top ten. The CDR3 covers 18 residues. The V segment lost 6 bases and the J segment 4 bases; nucleotides outside the gene matches: 12. In germline, CDR1 is SNHLY, CDR2 FYNNEI.

This chain uses TRBV2 with TRBJ2-3; 14 bases map to TRBD2. Sequencing used blood. This receptor was taken from a woman aged 50 to 60 with Graves' hyperthyroidism. The CDR3 DNA follows: TGTGCCAGCAGCTACACCGGGACTAGCGGGAGTGCTGCAGATACGCAGTATTTT. This encodes CASSYTGTSGSAADTQYF.